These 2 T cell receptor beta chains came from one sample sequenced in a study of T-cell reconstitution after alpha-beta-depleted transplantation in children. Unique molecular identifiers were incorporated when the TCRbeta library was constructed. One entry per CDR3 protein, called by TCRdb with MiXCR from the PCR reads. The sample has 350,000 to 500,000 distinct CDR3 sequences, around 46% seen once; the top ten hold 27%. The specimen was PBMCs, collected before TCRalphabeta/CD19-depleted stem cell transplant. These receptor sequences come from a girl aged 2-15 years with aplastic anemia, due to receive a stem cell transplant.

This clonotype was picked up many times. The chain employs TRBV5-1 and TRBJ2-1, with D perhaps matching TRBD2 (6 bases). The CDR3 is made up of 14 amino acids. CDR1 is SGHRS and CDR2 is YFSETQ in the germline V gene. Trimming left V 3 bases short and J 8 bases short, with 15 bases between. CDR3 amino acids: CASSSLSGHYEQFF. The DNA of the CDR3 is TGCGCCAGCAGCTCTCTAAGCGGGCACTATGAGCAGTTCTTC.

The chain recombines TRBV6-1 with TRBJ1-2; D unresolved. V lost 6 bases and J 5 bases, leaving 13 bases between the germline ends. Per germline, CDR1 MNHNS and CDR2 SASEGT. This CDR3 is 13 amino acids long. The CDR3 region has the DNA TGTGCCAGCAGGACGACGACGGTTTATGGCTACACCTTC. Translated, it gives CASRTTTVYGYTF.